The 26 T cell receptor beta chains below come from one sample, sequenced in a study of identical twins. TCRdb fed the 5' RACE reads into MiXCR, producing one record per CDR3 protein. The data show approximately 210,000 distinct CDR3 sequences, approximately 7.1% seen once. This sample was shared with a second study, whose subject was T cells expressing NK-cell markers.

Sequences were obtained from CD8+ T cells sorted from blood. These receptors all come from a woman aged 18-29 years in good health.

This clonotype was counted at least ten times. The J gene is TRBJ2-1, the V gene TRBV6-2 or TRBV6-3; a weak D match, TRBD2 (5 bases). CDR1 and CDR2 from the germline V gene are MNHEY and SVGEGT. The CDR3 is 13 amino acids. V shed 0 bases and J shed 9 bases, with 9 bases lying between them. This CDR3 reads CASSYSVGSEQFF. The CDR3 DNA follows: TGTGCCAGCAGTTACTCGGTGGGGAGTGAGCAGTTCTTC.

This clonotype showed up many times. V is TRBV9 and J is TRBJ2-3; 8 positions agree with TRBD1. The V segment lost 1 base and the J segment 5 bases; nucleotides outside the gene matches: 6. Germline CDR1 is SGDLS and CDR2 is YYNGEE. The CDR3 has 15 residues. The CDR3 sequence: CASSVQGAVGDTQYF. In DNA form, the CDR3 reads TGTGCCAGCAGCGTACAGGGGGCGGTCGGAGATACGCAGTATTTT.

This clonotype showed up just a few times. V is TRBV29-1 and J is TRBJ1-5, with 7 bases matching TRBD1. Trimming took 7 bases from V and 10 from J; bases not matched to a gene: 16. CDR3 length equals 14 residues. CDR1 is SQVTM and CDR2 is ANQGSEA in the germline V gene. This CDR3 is CSAGDSLRGGPQHF. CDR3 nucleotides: TGCAGCGCAGGGGACAGCCTCCGAGGGGGACCCCAGCATTTT.

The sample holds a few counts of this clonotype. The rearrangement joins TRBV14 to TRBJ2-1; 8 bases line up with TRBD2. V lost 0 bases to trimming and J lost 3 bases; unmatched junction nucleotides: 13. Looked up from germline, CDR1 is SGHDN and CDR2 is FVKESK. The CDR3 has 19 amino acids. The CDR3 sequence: CASSQDWREDTTGYNEQFF. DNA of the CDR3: TGTGCCAGCAGCCAAGATTGGCGGGAGGACACGACCGGCTACAATGAGCAGTTCTTC.

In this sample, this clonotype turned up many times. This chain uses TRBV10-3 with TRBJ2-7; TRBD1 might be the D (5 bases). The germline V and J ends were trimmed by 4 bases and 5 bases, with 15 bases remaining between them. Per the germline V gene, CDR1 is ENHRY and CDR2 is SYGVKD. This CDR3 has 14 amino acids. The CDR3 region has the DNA TGTGCCATCAGTGCTCCCGGACAACGGAACGAGCAGTACTTC. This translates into CAISAPGQRNEQYF.

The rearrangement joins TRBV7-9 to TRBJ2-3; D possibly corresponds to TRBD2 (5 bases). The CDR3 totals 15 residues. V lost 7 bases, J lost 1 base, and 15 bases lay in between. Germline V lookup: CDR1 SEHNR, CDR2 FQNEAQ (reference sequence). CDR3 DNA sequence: TGTGCCAGCACAACCTTGGAGGCGGGCACAGATACGCAGTATTTT. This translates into CASTTLEAGTDTQYF.

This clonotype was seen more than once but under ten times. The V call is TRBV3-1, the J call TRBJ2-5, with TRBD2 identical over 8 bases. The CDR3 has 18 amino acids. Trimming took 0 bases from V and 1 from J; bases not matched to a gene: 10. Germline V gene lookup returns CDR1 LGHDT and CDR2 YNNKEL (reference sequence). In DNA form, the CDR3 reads TGTGCCAGCAGCCAAGATTCGGTGATAGCGGGGACCCAAGAGACCCAGTACTTC. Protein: CASSQDSVIAGTQETQYF.

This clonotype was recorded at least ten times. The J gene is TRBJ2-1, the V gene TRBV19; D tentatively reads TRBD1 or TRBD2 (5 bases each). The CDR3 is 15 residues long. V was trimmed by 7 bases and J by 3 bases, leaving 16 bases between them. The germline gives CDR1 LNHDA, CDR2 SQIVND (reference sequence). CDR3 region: CASTPPGTDYNEQFF. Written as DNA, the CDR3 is TGTGCCAGTACCCCCCCCGGGACGGACTACAATGAGCAGTTCTTC. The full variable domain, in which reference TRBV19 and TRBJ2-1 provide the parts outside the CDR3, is DGGITQSPKYLFRKEGQNVTLSCEQNLNHDAMYWYRQDPGQGLRLIYYSQIVNDFQKGDIAEGYSVSREKKESFPLTVTSAQKNPTAFYLCASTPPGTDYNEQFFGPGTRLTVL.

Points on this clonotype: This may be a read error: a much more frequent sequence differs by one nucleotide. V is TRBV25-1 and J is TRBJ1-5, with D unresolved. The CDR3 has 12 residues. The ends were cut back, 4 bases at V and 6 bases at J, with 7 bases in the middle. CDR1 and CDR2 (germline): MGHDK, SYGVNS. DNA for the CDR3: TGTGCCAGCAGTGTATGGGGTCAGCCCCAGCATTTT. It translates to CASSVWGQPQHF.

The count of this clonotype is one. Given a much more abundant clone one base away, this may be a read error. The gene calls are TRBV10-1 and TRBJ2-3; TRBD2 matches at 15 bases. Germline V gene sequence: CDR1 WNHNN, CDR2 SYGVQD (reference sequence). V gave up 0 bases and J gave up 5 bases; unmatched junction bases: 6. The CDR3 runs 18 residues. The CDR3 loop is CASSESGTSGGIRDTQYF. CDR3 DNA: TGCGCCAGCAGTGAGTCTGGGACTAGCGGGGGGATTAGAGATACGCAGTATTTT.

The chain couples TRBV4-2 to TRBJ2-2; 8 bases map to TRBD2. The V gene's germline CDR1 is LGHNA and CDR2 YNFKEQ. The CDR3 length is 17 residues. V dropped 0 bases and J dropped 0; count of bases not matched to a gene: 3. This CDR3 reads CASSQDNSGANTGELFF. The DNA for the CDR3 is TGTGCCAGCAGCCAAGATAATAGCGGGGCGAACACCGGGGAGCTGTTTTTT.

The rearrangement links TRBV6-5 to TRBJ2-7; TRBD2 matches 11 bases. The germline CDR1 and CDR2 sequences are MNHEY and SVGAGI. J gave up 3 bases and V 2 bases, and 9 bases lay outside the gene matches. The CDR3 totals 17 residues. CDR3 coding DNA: TGTGCCAGCAGTTACGGTCTTTTAGCGGGAGGGCTCTACGAGCAGTACTTC. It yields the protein CASSYGLLAGGLYEQYF.

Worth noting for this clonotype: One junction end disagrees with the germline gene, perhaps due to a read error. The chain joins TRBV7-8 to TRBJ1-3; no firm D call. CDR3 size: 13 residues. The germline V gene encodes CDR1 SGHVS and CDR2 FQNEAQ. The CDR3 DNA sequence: TGTGCCAGCAGCTTAGGATCCGGAAACACCACATATTTT. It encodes CASSLGSGNTTYF. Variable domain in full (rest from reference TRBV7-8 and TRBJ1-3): GAGVSQSPRYKVAKRGQDVALRCDPISGHVSLFWYQQALGQGPEFLTYFQNEAQLDKSGLPSDRFFAERPEGSVSTLKIQRTQQEDSAVYLCASSLGSGNTTYFGEGSWLTVV.

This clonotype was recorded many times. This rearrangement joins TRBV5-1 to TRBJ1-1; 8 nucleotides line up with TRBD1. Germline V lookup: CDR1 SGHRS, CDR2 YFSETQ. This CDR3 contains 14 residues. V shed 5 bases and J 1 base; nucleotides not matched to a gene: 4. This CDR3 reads CASSSGQGNTEAFF. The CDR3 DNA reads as TGCGCCAGCAGTTCTGGACAGGGGAACACTGAAGCTTTCTTT.

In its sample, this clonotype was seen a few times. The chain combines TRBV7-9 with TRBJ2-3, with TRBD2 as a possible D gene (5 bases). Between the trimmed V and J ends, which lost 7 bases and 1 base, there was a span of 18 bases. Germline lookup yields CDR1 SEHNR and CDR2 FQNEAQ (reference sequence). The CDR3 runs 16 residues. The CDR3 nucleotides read TGTGCCAGCAATCTTGAATTTCGGCGGGGCACAGATACGCAGTATTTT. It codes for CASNLEFRRGTDTQYF.

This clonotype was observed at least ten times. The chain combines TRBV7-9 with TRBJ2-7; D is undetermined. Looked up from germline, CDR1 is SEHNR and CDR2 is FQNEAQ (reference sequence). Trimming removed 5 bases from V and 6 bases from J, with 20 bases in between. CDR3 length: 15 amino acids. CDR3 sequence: CASSGWGPTPSEQYF. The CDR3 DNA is TGTGCCAGCAGCGGGTGGGGTCCTACCCCATCCGAGCAGTACTTC.

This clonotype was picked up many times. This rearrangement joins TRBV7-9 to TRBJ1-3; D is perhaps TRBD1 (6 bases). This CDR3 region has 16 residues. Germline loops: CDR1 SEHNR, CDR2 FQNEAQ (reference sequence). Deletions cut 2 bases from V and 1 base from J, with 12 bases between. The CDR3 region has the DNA TGTGCCAGCAGCTTATCGACACAGGGATCTGGAAACACCATATATTTT. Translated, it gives CASSLSTQGSGNTIYF.

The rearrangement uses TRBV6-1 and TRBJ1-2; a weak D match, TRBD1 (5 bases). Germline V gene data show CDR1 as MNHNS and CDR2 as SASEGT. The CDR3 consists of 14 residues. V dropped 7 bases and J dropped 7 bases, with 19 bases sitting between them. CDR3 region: CASNQAGASRGYTF. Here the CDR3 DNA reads TGTGCCAGCAACCAGGCTGGGGCCTCTCGTGGCTACACCTTC.

CDR3 DNA sequence: TGTGCCAGCAGCCAAGAGCGGGACAGGGAGAGGTACGAGCAGTACTTC. Its protein product is CASSQERDRERYEQYF. The chain has TRBV3-1 and TRBJ2-7; TRBD1 matches 9 bases. The CDR3 is made up of 16 amino acids. J lost 4 bases, V lost 0 bases, and 7 bases had no gene match. Germline V gives CDR1 LGHDT, CDR2 YNNKEL (reference sequence).

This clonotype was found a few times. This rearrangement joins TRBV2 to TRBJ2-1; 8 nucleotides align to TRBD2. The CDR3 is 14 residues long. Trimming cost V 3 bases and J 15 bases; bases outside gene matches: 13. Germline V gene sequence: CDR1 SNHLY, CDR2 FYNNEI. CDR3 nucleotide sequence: TGTGCCAGCAGTGATCGCGGACTAGCTATGGGCTGGTTCTTC. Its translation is CASSDRGLAMGWFF. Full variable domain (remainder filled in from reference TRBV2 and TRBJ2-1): EPEVTQTPSHQVTQMGQEVILRCVPISNHLYFYWYRQILGQKVEFLVSFYNNEISEKSEIFDDQFSVERPDGSNFTLKIRSTKLEDSAMYFCASSDRGLAMGWFFGPGTRLTVL.

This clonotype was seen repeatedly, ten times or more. The CDR3 nucleotides are TGCAGTGCTAATCAGGATACGGCCGGCTACGAGCAGTACTTC. It is translated as CSANQDTAGYEQYF. The chain uses TRBV20-1 and TRBJ2-7; no clear D. Germline V gives CDR1 DFQATT, CDR2 SNEGSKA (reference sequence). Between the trimmed V and J ends, which lost 4 bases and 3 bases, there was a span of 16 bases. The length of the CDR3 is 14 residues.

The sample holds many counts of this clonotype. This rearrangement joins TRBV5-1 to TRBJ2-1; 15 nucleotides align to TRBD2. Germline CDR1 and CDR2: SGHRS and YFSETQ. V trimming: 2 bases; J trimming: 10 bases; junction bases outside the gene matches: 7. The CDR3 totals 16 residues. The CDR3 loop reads CASSLWTSGGAEEQFF. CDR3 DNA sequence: TGCGCCAGCAGCTTATGGACTAGCGGGGGGGCAGAAGAGCAGTTCTTC.

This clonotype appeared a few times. CDR3 in amino acids: CASSQITSGSFGTDTQYF. The CDR3 DNA follows: TGTGCCAGCAGCCAGATAACTAGCGGGAGTTTCGGAACAGATACGCAGTATTTT. The V and J genes are TRBV3-1 and TRBJ2-3; 11 nucleotides align to TRBD2. The CDR3 totals 18 residues. Germline values: CDR1 LGHDT, CDR2 YNNKEL (reference sequence). Losses at the gene ends were 3 bases for V and 3 bases for J; bases not matched to a gene: 11.

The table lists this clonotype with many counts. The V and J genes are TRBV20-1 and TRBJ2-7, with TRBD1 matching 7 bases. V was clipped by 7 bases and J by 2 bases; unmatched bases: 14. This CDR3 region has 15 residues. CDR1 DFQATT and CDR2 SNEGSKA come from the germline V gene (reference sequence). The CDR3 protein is CSVSPRDRRTYEQYF. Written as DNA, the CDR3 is TGCAGTGTCTCCCCCCGGGACAGAAGAACCTACGAGCAGTACTTC.

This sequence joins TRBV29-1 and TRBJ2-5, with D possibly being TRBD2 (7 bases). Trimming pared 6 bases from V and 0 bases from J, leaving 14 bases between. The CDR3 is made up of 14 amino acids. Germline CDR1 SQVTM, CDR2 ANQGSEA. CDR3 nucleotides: TGCAGCGTCCAAAGCGGGACACACCAAGAGACCCAGTACTTC. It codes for CSVQSGTHQETQYF.

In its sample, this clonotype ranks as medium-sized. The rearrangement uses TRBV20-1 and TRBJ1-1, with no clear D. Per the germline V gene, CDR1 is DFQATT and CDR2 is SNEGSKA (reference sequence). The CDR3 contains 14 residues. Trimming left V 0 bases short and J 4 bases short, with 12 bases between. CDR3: CSARDSAVVTEAFF. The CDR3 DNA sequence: TGCAGTGCTAGAGATAGTGCGGTCGTCACTGAAGCTTTCTTT.